This note documents a single T cell receptor beta chain sequence. The method was immunoSEQ multiplex PCR; TCRdb's version includes in-frame clones alone and lacks a portion of them. The sample yields 20,000 or so clones, around 75% seen once. The sample is drawn from a study of sequential checkpoint blockade in melanoma. The CDR3 extends over 16 amino acids. Per the germline V gene, CDR1 is MDHEN and CDR2 is SYDVKM. Trimming cost V 8 bases and J 4 bases; bases outside gene matches: 14. The treatment here: randomized to nivolumab then ipilimumab (arm A) or the reverse (arm B). None of the patients previously received DNA-damaging chemotherapy.

This clonotype was sampled from a human donor with melanoma. The chain couples TRBV28 to TRBJ1-5, with 7 positions matching TRBD1. Sequences were derived from CD8+ T cells sorted from blood (inferred from file names), sampled from a patient given nivolumab and ipilimumab in sequence. The CDR3 is CASGLGAGTANQPQHF. DNA for the CDR3: TGTGCCAGCGGCTTGGGGGCCGGGACAGCTAATCAGCCCCAGCATTTT.